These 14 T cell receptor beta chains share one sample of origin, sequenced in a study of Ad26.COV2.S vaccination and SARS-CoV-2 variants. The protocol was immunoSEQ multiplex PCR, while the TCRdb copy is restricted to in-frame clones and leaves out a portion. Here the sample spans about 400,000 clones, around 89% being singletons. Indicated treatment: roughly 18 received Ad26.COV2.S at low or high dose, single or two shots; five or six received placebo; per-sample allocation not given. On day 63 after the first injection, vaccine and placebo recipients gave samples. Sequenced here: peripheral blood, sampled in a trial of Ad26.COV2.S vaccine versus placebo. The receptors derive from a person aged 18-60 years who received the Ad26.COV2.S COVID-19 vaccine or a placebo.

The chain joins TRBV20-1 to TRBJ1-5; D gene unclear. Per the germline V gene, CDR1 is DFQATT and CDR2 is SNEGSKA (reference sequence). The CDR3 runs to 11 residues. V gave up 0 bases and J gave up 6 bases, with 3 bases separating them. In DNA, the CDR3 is TGCAGTGCTAGAGATGGTCAGCCCCAGCATTTT. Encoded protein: CSARDGQPQHF.

The CDR3 sequence is CASSQDRTHTQYF. DNA for the CDR3: TGCGCCAGCAGCCAAGATAGAACCCATACGCAGTATTTT. The rearrangement uses TRBV4-1 and TRBJ2-3; no reliable D call. V lost 0 bases and J 7 bases, leaving 8 bases between the germline ends. CDR3 length equals 13 residues. The germline V gene has CDR1 MGHRA and CDR2 YSYEKL.

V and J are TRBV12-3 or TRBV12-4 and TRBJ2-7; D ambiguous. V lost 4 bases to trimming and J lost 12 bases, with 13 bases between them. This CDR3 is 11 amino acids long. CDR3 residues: CASSSGHRMYF. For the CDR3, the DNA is TGTGCCAGCAGTTCAGGTCACCGCATGTACTTC.

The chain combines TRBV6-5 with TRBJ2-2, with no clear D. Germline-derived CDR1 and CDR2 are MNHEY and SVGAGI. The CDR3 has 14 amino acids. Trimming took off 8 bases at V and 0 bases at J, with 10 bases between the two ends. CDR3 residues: CASPLNSNTGELFF. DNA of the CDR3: TGTGCCAGCCCCCTTAATTCGAACACCGGGGAGCTGTTTTTT.

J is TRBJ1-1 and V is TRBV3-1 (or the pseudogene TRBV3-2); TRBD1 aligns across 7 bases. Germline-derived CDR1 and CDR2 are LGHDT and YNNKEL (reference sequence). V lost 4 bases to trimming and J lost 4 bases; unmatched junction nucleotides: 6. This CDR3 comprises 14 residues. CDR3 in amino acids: CASSRGQKSTEAFF. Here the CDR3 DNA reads TGTGCCAGCAGCCGGGGACAGAAAAGCACTGAAGCTTTCTTT.

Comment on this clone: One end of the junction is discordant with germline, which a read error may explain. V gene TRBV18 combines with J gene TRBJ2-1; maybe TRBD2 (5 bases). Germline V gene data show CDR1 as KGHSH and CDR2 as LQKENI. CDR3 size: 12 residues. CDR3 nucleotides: TGTGCCAGCTCACCACCGTTCGGGGAGCCGTTCTTC. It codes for CASSPPFGEPFF.

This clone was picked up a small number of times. The CDR3 spells CASSQGQGPSPLHF. CDR3 DNA sequence: TGCGCCAGCAGCCAGGGACAGGGTCCCTCACCCCTCCACTTT. The chain has TRBV4-1 and TRBJ1-6; 9 bases are shared with TRBD1. This CDR3 is 14 amino acids long. The V gene end was trimmed by 3 bases and the J gene end by 10 bases; junction bases not matched to a gene: 4. Germline V lookup: CDR1 MGHRA, CDR2 YSYEKL.

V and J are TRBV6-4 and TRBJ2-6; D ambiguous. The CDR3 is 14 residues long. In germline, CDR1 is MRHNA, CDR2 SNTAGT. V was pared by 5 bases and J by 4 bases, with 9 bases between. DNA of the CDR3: TGTGCCAGCAGTCCCGTAAGCGGGGCCAACGTCCTGACTTTC. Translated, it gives CASSPVSGANVLTF.

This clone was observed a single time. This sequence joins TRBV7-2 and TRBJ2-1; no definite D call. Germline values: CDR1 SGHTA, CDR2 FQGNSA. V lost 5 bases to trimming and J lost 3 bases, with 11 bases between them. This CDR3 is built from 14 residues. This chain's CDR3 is CASSPSRSYNEQFF. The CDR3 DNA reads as TGTGCCAGCAGCCCCTCCCGCAGCTACAATGAGCAGTTCTTC.

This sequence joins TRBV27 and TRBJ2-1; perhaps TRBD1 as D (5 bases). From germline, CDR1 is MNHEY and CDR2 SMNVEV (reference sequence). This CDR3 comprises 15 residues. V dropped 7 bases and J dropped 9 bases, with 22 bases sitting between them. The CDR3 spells CASTYERGGFGEQFF. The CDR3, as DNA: TGTGCCAGCACCTATGAAAGGGGCGGATTTGGTGAGCAGTTCTTC.

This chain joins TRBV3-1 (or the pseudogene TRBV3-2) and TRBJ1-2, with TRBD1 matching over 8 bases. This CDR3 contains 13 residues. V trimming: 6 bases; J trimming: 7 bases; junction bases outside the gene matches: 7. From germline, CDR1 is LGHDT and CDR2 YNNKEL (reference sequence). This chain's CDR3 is CASRLGQGAGYTF. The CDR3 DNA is TGTGCCAGCAGACTTGGACAGGGCGCTGGCTACACCTTC.

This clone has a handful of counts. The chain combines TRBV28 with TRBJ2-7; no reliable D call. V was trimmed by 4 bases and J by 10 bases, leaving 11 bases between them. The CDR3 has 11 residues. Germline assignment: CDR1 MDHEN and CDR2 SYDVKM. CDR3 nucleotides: TGTGCCAGCAGTTATGGACCCTTCCAGTACTTC. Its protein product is CASSYGPFQYF.

The CDR3 is CASSILGGSGANVLTF. The CDR3 coding sequence is TGCGCCAGCAGCATCCTAGGGGGCTCTGGGGCCAACGTCCTGACTTTC. This chain uses TRBV5-1 with TRBJ2-6; possibly TRBD1 for D (6 bases). In germline, CDR1 is SGHRS, CDR2 YFSETQ. The CDR3 sequence is 16 residues long. The V gene lost 4 bases and the J gene lost 0 bases, with 11 bases spanning the gap.

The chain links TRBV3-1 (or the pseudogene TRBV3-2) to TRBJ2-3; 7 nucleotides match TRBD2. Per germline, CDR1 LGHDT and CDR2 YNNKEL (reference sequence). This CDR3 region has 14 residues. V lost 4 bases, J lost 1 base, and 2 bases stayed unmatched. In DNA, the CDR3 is TGTGCCAGCAGCCTTACTAGCGGCACAGATACGCAGTATTTT. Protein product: CASSLTSGTDTQYF.